This TCR beta chain originates from a study of cytomegalovirus exposure and HLA in healthy donors. Study overall: From HLA-typed donors, an early data release held around 85 million unique TCRs.

V was cut by 1 base and J by 5 bases, with 11 bases left in between. The CDR3 totals 14 residues. In germline, CDR1 is SGHTA, CDR2 FQGNSA. This clone was observed once. Amplification used 60 Vbeta primers and 13 Jbeta primers. The table came from immunoSEQ multiplex PCR; TCRdb's copy has only in-frame clones and leaves some out. The sample includes 120,000 or so clones, roughly 80% of them seen just once. Sequencing used PBMCs. This clonotype was sampled from a woman between 40 and 55 years old in good health and CMV-seropositive. The chain uses TRBV7-2 and TRBJ2-5; possibly TRBD2 for D (5 bases). CDR3 residues: CASSLEVGEETQYF. The CDR3, as DNA: TGTGCCAGCAGCTTAGAAGTGGGAGAGGAGACCCAGTACTTC. Full variable domain (remainder filled in from reference TRBV7-2 and TRBJ2-5): GAGVSQSPSNKVTEKGKDVELRCDPISGHTALYWYRQSLGQGLEFLIYFQGNSAPDKSGLPSDRFSAERTGGSVSTLTIQRTQQEDSAVYLCASSLEVGEETQYFGPGTRLLVL.